These 32 T cell receptor beta chains came from one sample sequenced in a study of blood T cells in healthy people across ages. A second roughly 7 to 12 cycle PCR used barcoded and J-beta primers. TCRdb used MiXCR to reprocess the 5' RACE reads, holding one entry per CDR3 protein. Of 1,500,000 or so distinct CDR3 sequences in the sample, approximately 60% are singletons; the top ten hold more than 6%. The specimen was blood. The source of these receptors is a man in his late teens or twenties in good health.

This chain uses TRBV7-2 with TRBJ1-5; D is possibly TRBD1 (5 bases). Germline assignment: CDR1 SGHTA and CDR2 FQGNSA. Trimming shortened V by 2 bases and J by 3 bases, and 11 bases separated the two germline ends. This CDR3 is 15 amino acids long. In nucleotides, the CDR3 is TGTGCCAGCAGCTTATTTTCAGGGAACAATCAGCCCCAGCATTTT. Protein: CASSLFSGNNQPQHF.

The rearrangement uses TRBV27 and TRBJ2-1, with 8 bases that match TRBD1. This CDR3 contains 16 residues. Trimming at V came to 0 bases and at J to 5 bases, leaving 6 bases not matched to a gene. Germline CDR1 reads MNHEY; CDR2 reads SMNVEV (reference sequence). The CDR3 sequence: CASSLSRGLVDNEQFF. The CDR3 DNA sequence: TGTGCCAGCAGTTTATCCAGGGGGCTGGTCGACAATGAGCAGTTCTTC.

This chain uses TRBV20-1 with TRBJ2-2; TRBD1 aligns across 9 bases. The V and J ends lost 6 bases and 7 bases, in that order; junction bases with no gene match: 9. Germline V gene lookup returns CDR1 DFQATT and CDR2 SNEGSKA (reference sequence). The CDR3 runs to 14 residues. CDR3 region: CSAPGQGLGGELFF. The CDR3 coding sequence is TGCAGTGCACCGGGACAGGGCCTCGGCGGGGAGCTGTTTTTT.

The sample holds a few counts of this clonotype. The chain combines TRBV10-3 with TRBJ2-1; 8 bases line up with TRBD2. V was clipped by 2 bases and J by 7 bases; unmatched bases: 13. The germline V gene has CDR1 ENHRY and CDR2 SYGVKD. The CDR3 is made up of 17 amino acids. The CDR3 spells CAISEPAGLVELNEQFF. CDR3 nucleotide sequence: TGTGCCATCAGTGAGCCGGCGGGACTAGTGGAGCTAAATGAGCAGTTCTTC.

The genes are TRBV3-1 and TRBJ2-7, with D hard to call. The CDR3 totals 14 residues. Germline V lookup: CDR1 LGHDT, CDR2 YNNKEL (reference sequence). V lost 0 bases, J lost 9 bases, and 15 bases lay in between. This CDR3 reads CASSQDTGPTGQYF. The DNA of the CDR3 is TGTGCCAGCAGCCAAGATACCGGACCAACGGGGCAGTACTTC.

CDR3 in DNA: TGTGCCAGCACTGACCAACGAAGGGACTCTAGCACAGATACGCAGTATTTT. Protein product: CASTDQRRDSSTDTQYF. This chain links TRBV6-1 with TRBJ2-3; tentatively, D is TRBD2 (6 bases). This CDR3 is 17 amino acids long. Germline V CDR1 and CDR2: MNHNS, SASEGT. The germline V and J ends were trimmed by 7 bases and 0 bases, with 20 bases remaining between them.

CDR3: CSVVIGGDEQFF. CDR3 DNA sequence: TGCAGCGTTGTGATCGGGGGTGATGAGCAGTTCTTC. This rearrangement joins TRBV29-1 to TRBJ2-1; D possibly corresponds to TRBD2 (6 bases). Germline loops: CDR1 SQVTM, CDR2 ANQGSEA. With 4 bases removed from V and 8 bases from J, the gap between germline ends came to 12 bases. CDR3 length: 12 amino acids.

The V and J genes are TRBV5-1 and TRBJ2-7, with D tentatively TRBD2 (6 bases). Trimming shortened V by 4 bases and J by 3 bases, and 14 bases separated the two germline ends. Germline values: CDR1 SGHRS, CDR2 YFSETQ. The CDR3 covers 14 residues. CDR3 sequence: CASSLRAGLYEQYF. The CDR3 DNA sequence: TGCGCCAGCAGCCTTAGGGCGGGGCTCTACGAGCAGTACTTC.

This clonotype has just a few counts. The rearrangement uses TRBV5-5 and TRBJ2-7, with D uncertain. Trimming stripped 2 bases from V and 0 bases from J, with 9 bases between. Per germline, CDR1 SGHKS and CDR2 YYEKEE (reference sequence). The CDR3 is 14 residues long. The CDR3 loop is CASSLGISSYEQYF. The DNA for the CDR3 is TGTGCCAGCAGCTTAGGGATCAGCTCCTACGAGCAGTACTTC. The entire variable domain, with the rest obtained from reference TRBV5-5 and TRBJ2-7, is as follows: DAGVTQSPTHLIKTRGQQVTLRCSPISGHKSVSWYQQVLGQGPQFIFQYYEKEERGRGNFPDRFSARQFPNYSSELNVNALLLGDSALYLCASSLGISSYEQYFGPGTRLTVT.

J is TRBJ2-3 and V is TRBV6-4; 10 bases are shared with TRBD2. V was clipped by 3 bases and J by 2 bases; unmatched bases: 8. The CDR3 length is 17 residues. Germline V gives CDR1 MRHNA, CDR2 SNTAGT. Here the CDR3 DNA reads TGTGCCAGCAGTGATCTCCGGACTAGCGGAGACACAGATACGCAGTATTTT. It specifies CASSDLRTSGDTDTQYF.

This clonotype has a handful of counts. The V gene is TRBV11-2, the J gene TRBJ1-5; TRBD1 matches at 7 bases. The CDR3 is 16 amino acids. Germline CDR1 reads SGHAT; CDR2 reads FQNNGV. J was trimmed by 5 bases and V by 5 bases; bases with no gene match: 12. CDR3 in amino acids: CASSPGGQGGDQPQHF. In nucleotides, the CDR3 is TGTGCCAGCAGCCCGGGAGGTCAAGGGGGCGATCAGCCCCAGCATTTT.

The genes are TRBV27 and TRBJ2-5, with D possibly matching TRBD1 (5 bases). The J call is doubtful: the DNA matches TRBJ2-7 better. CDR1 MNHEY and CDR2 SMNVEV come from the germline V gene (reference sequence). The CDR3 contains 14 residues. The CDR3 loop reads CASSFRSGNYEQYF. CDR3 DNA sequence: TGTGCCAGCAGTTTTCGCTCAGGGAACTACGAGCAGTACTTC.

Only one count was recorded for this clonotype. The chain couples TRBV7-9 to TRBJ1-2; 9 bases line up with TRBD1. The CDR3 sequence is 18 residues long. The junction had 13 bases not matched to a gene; V was cut back by 5 bases and J by 0 bases. Per the germline V gene, CDR1 is SEHNR and CDR2 is FQNEAQ (reference sequence). CDR3 bases: TGTGCCAGCAGCCTCCTCTCGGGACAGGGTTTAGCTAACTATGGCTACACCTTC. Translated: CASSLLSGQGLANYGYTF.

This clonotype was counted a single time. The chain combines TRBV20-1 with TRBJ2-7, with 7 bases lining up with TRBD2. The DNA end lines up better with TRBJ2-5; the J call may be wrong. The CDR3 consists of 15 residues. CDR1 and CDR2 (germline): DFQATT, SNEGSKA (reference sequence). CDR3: CSARDGRERAETQYF. In nucleotides, the CDR3 is TGCAGTGCTAGAGATGGGAGGGAGCGGGCGGAGACCCAGTACTTC.

The CDR3 region has the DNA TGTGCCAGCAGTTACAGAGGTCGTGGCAGGATTTATGGCTACACCTTC. It encodes CASSYRGRGRIYGYTF. V usage is TRBV6-5 and J usage is TRBJ1-2; the D is unclear. The CDR3 runs 16 residues. Trimming cost V 2 bases and J 5 bases, with 18 bases left between them. Germline CDR1 MNHEY, CDR2 SVGAGI.

This sequence joins TRBV29-1 and TRBJ1-4, with D maybe TRBD1 (5 bases). Germline V gene data show CDR1 as SQVTM and CDR2 as ANQGSEA. This CDR3 has 13 amino acids. V was shortened by 6 bases and J by 1 base, with 9 bases between the two germline ends. The CDR3 nucleotides are TGCAGCGTGCGACAGCAAACTAATGAAAAACTGTTTTTT. It encodes CSVRQQTNEKLFF.

The rearrangement uses TRBV27 and TRBJ2-6; D call uncertain. The length of the CDR3 is 17 residues. V lost 3 bases, J lost 4 bases, and 16 bases lay in between. CDR1 MNHEY and CDR2 SMNVEV come from the germline V gene (reference sequence). The CDR3 protein is CASSFSGSIYGANVLTF. The CDR3 DNA reads as TGTGCCAGCAGTTTTTCAGGATCCATCTACGGGGCCAACGTCCTGACTTTC. The variable domain in full, with the rest retrieved from reference TRBV27 and TRBJ2-6, is EAQVTQNPRYLITVTGKKLTVTCSQNMNHEYMSWYRQDPGLGLRQIYYSMNVEVTDKGDVPEGYKVSRKEKRNFPLILESPSPNQTSLYFCASSFSGSIYGANVLTFGAGSRLTVL.

This clonotype was detected a few times. The CDR3 nucleotides are TGTGCCAGCAGCGTTACAGGTGACTCCTACGAGCAGTACTTC. The encoded protein is CASSVTGDSYEQYF. This rearrangement joins TRBV6-5 to TRBJ2-7, with a possible D match to TRBD1 (5 bases). The V end lost 6 bases, the J end lost 0 bases, and 12 bases lay between the germline ends. Germline V gene lookup returns CDR1 MNHEY and CDR2 SVGAGI. This CDR3 is 14 amino acids long.

The chain couples TRBV7-9 to TRBJ2-3; D may be TRBD2 (5 bases). This CDR3 region has 17 residues. V lost 4 bases and J lost 2, with 19 bases in between. Germline CDR1 SEHNR, CDR2 FQNEAQ (reference sequence). CDR3 loop: CASSSLPERSNTDTQYF. CDR3 DNA: TGTGCCAGCAGCTCTCTCCCGGAGCGGAGCAACACAGATACGCAGTATTTT.

This clonotype was detected a few times. This chain connects TRBV6-5 to TRBJ2-5; either TRBD1 or TRBD2 may fit D (5 bases each). The DNA end is a closer match to TRBJ2-7, so the J assignment may be wrong. The germline CDR1 and CDR2 sequences are MNHEY and SVGAGI. The CDR3 is made up of 13 amino acids. Here the CDR3 DNA reads TGTGCCAGCAGTTGGGGACCAGAGGACGAGCAGTACTTC. It codes for CASSWGPEDEQYF.

The rearrangement links TRBV6-4 to TRBJ2-2, with D maybe TRBD2 (6 bases). Germline CDR1 and CDR2: MRHNA and SNTAGT. Trimming removed 4 bases at V and 1 base at J, with 10 bases between. This CDR3 spans 15 amino acids. The CDR3 sequence: CASSGSSGNTGELFF. Here the CDR3 DNA reads TGTGCCAGCAGTGGGAGTAGCGGGAACACCGGGGAGCTGTTTTTT.

This chain connects TRBV13 to TRBJ2-4; possibly TRBD1 for D (6 bases). The J call may be in error: the DNA end matches TRBJ2-7 better. CDR3 length: 16 residues. From germline, CDR1 is PRHDT and CDR2 FYEKMQ (reference sequence). CDR3 sequence: CASSPPVRGSTYEQYF. Here the CDR3 DNA reads TGTGCCAGCAGCCCCCCCGTCAGGGGATCAACCTACGAGCAGTACTTC.

In its sample, this clonotype was seen a few times. The chain has TRBV4-3 and TRBJ2-1; D is unresolved. Germline CDR1 and CDR2: LGHNA and YSLEER. This CDR3 comprises 15 residues. The germline V and J ends were trimmed by 1 base and 0 bases, with 7 bases remaining between them. The CDR3 here is CASSQVRTSYNEQFF. For the CDR3, the DNA is TGCGCCAGCAGCCAAGTCCGAACCTCCTACAATGAGCAGTTCTTC.

This chain links TRBV20-1 with TRBJ2-2; 8 bases map to TRBD2. Trimming cost V 0 bases and J 4 bases; bases outside gene matches: 4. Germline CDR1 and CDR2: DFQATT and SNEGSKA (reference sequence). The CDR3 totals 15 residues. The CDR3: CSARERGALTGELFF. CDR3 nucleotides: TGCAGTGCTAGAGAGCGGGGGGCACTCACCGGGGAGCTGTTTTTT.

This clonotype was seen once. The J gene is TRBJ2-7, the V gene TRBV2, with D uncertain. Trimming took 9 bases from V and 2 from J, leaving 14 bases between them. The CDR3 spans 13 residues. The germline V gene has CDR1 SNHLY and CDR2 FYNNEI. CDR3 DNA sequence: TGTGCCAGTCGAAGACTTTATCCCTACGAGCAGTACTTC. Translation: CASRRLYPYEQYF.

This clonotype came up a few times. The chain employs TRBV4-2 and TRBJ2-5; D ambiguous. The CDR3 runs to 15 residues. CDR1 LGHNA and CDR2 YNFKEQ come from the germline V gene. Trimming took off 0 bases at V and 4 bases at J, with 12 bases between the two ends. This CDR3 reads CASSQDPGLGETQYF. The CDR3 DNA sequence: TGTGCCAGCAGCCAAGATCCAGGATTAGGAGAGACCCAGTACTTC.

The V and J genes are TRBV13 and TRBJ2-5; 9 bases match TRBD1. The ends lost 4 bases at V and 2 bases at J; junction bases unmatched: 5. Germline assignment: CDR1 PRHDT and CDR2 FYEKMQ (reference sequence). The CDR3 loop spans 15 amino acids. Here the CDR3 reads CASSSTGTGQETQYF. CDR3 DNA sequence: TGTGCCAGCAGCTCAACCGGGACAGGGCAAGAGACCCAGTACTTC.

The chain carries TRBV6-2 or TRBV6-3 and TRBJ2-1; no definite D call. The V end was cut by 6 bases, the J end by 5 bases, with 8 bases between. The length of the CDR3 is 12 residues. CDR1 is MNHEY and CDR2 is SVGEGT in the germline V gene. CDR3 residues: CASRDPDNEQFF. The CDR3 nucleotides read TGTGCCAGCAGGGACCCAGACAATGAGCAGTTCTTC.

The chain recombines TRBV30 with TRBJ1-4; a possible D gene is TRBD1 (5 bases). Trimming took 1 base from V and 14 from J, leaving 11 bases between them. The CDR3 spans 11 residues. Germline CDR1 and CDR2: GTSNPN and SVGIG (reference sequence). DNA for the CDR3: TGTGCCTGGAGTGAGGGGACTCGGCTGTTTTTT. Translation gives CAWSEGTRLFF.

The chain links TRBV10-3 to TRBJ1-6; no definite D call. CDR1 and CDR2 from the germline V gene are ENHRY and SYGVKD. The CDR3 length is 16 residues. The V and J ends lost 0 bases and 3 bases respectively, with 9 bases between them. CDR3 sequence reads: CAISESKEVYNSPLHF. Written as DNA, the CDR3 is TGTGCCATCAGTGAGTCTAAGGAGGTCTATAATTCACCCCTCCACTTT.

This clonotype was detected many times. This chain connects TRBV7-2 to TRBJ2-1, with 8 nucleotides matching TRBD2. J was trimmed by 7 bases and V by 3 bases; bases with no gene match: 2. The CDR3 covers 13 residues. Germline CDR1 and CDR2: SGHTA and FQGNSA. Written as DNA, the CDR3 is TGTGCCAGCAGCTTGGGACTAGTTAATGAGCAGTTCTTC. It codes for CASSLGLVNEQFF.

This clonotype was seen a few times. The chain links TRBV6-5 to TRBJ2-1, with 11 positions matching TRBD2. The CDR3 totals 16 residues. Per germline, CDR1 MNHEY and CDR2 SVGAGI. V lost 6 bases, J lost 5 bases, and 9 bases stayed unmatched. The CDR3 spells CASSRIAGGLHNEQFF. The CDR3 DNA reads TGTGCCAGCAGCCGCATAGCGGGGGGGCTCCACAATGAGCAGTTCTTC.